The TCR beta chain described here comes from a study of response to subunit inactivated influenza vaccine listed by TCRdb under 2018. A note on the overall study: Deep quantitative profiling of the T cell receptor repertoire was used in the study to follow responses to a trivalent subunit inactivated influenza vaccine. Broader findings and caveats from the paper: The authors suggested that each seasonal influenza vaccination may recruit only a limited number of new T cells.

The library was generated by RT-PCR. The sequencer listed for this sample is Illumina HiSeq 2500. Using fastp trimming at Q25 and MiXCR clonotype assembly, TCRdb reanalyzed the public sequencing data and kept in-frame beta chains. Under each unique CDR3 protein, matching rows form one entry showing the most common genes and DNA. The sample includes hundreds of thousands of distinct CDR3 sequences, with under 9% observed a single time. Over 10% of the sample belongs to the ten largest clones. This clonotype has more than one count but fewer than ten. Its antigen is unknown. No clone much larger than this one lies a single base away; base qualities are absent. CDR1 and CDR2 were assigned from the germline V gene as SNHLY and FYNNEI. The germline ends are 10 bases apart after V is trimmed by 4 bases and J by 3 bases. The CDR3, cysteine through phenylalanine, is 14 amino acids long. Only the CDR3 DNA stays, 42 bases, in frame from base 1.

The sequence derives from a man in his fifties or sixties who received an inactivated influenza vaccine. Donor details come from another sample of the same person, matched by shared clones. The sequence is built from TRBV2 and TRBJ1-3; matching of 5 bases hints at TRBD1 as the D gene. This sample comprised PBMCs from blood, obtained around 25 months after vaccination. The bases read TGTGCCAGCAGTGTCGAGGGGAGTGGAAACACCATATATTTT. Its protein reads: CASSVEGSGNTIYF. When the CDR3 is completed using the reference TRBV2 and TRBJ1-3 genes on either side, the full variable domain is EPEVTQTPSHQVTQMGQEVILRCVPISNHLYFYWYRQILGQKVEFLVSFYNNEISEKSEIFDDQFSVERPDGSNFTLKIRSTKLEDSAMYFCASSVEGSGNTIYFGEGSWLTVV.